These 16 T cell receptor beta chains were all obtained from the same sample, sequenced in a study of identical twins. MiXCR was run by TCRdb on the 5' RACE reads, yielding one entry per CDR3 protein. The table has 450,000 or so distinct CDR3 sequences, around 24% seen once. This sample also belongs to another study, concerning T cells expressing NK-cell markers.

The specimen was CD4+ T cells sorted from blood. The receptors here all came from a woman aged 18-30 years in good health.

As regards this clonotype: A clone one base away is much larger, so this may be a read error. This rearrangement joins TRBV7-9 to TRBJ2-3; 10 nucleotides match TRBD2. J gave up 1 base and V 0 bases, and 1 base lay outside the gene matches. Germline values: CDR1 SEHNR, CDR2 FQNEAQ (reference sequence). CDR3 length equals 16 residues. CDR3 sequence reads: CASSLALAGGTDTQYF. The CDR3 region has the DNA TGTGCCAGCAGCTTAGCGCTAGCGGGAGGCACAGATACGCAGTATTTT.

This chain uses TRBV18 with TRBJ2-3; TRBD2 might be the D (5 bases). Germline V gives CDR1 KGHSH, CDR2 LQKENI. V was pared by 6 bases and J by 2 bases, with 9 bases between. The CDR3 totals 13 residues. CDR3 sequence reads: CASSSRDTDTQYF. The CDR3 bases are TGTGCCAGCTCCTCCCGGGACACAGATACGCAGTATTTT.

Only one count was recorded for this clonotype. This rearrangement joins TRBV20-1 to TRBJ1-1; D may be TRBD1 (6 bases). V was trimmed by 1 base and J by 6 bases, leaving 9 bases between them. Germline V gene sequence: CDR1 DFQATT, CDR2 SNEGSKA (reference sequence). CDR3 length: 12 residues. The CDR3 DNA reads as TGCAGTGCTAGAGTACAGGGCCCTGAAGCTTTCTTT. Its protein is CSARVQGPEAFF.

V is TRBV5-1 and J is TRBJ2-1, with 7 bases lining up with TRBD1. Unmatched junction bases numbered 6, after V lost 1 base and J lost 2 bases. This CDR3 contains 16 residues. Germline CDR1 reads SGHRS; CDR2 reads YFSETQ. DNA of the CDR3: TGCGCCAGCAGCTTGCAGGGGGAAGTGGCCTACAATGAGCAGTTCTTC. This encodes CASSLQGEVAYNEQFF. Full variable domain (missing parts from reference TRBV5-1 and TRBJ2-1): KAGVTQTPRYLIKTRGQQVTLSCSPISGHRSVSWYQQTPGQGLQFLFEYFSETQRNKGNFPGRFSGRQFSNSRSEMNVSTLELGDSALYLCASSLQGEVAYNEQFFGPGTRLTVL.

The gene calls are TRBV24-1 and TRBJ2-7; 11 nucleotides line up with TRBD1. The CDR3 has 16 amino acids. The germline V gene encodes CDR1 KGHDR and CDR2 SFDVKD. The V segment lost 12 bases and the J segment 4 bases; nucleotides outside the gene matches: 16. CDR3 sequence reads: CAPGTGGIYSRYEQYF. The CDR3 region has the DNA TGTGCCCCCGGGACAGGGGGTATCTATTCTAGATACGAGCAGTACTTC.

The V gene is TRBV20-1, the J gene TRBJ2-5, with 13 bases lining up with TRBD2. The ends lost 3 bases at V and 5 bases at J; junction bases unmatched: 12. This CDR3 region has 17 residues. Germline-derived CDR1 and CDR2 are DFQATT and SNEGSKA (reference sequence). The CDR3: CSASSRWTSGRRETQYF. DNA of the CDR3: TGCAGTGCTAGTTCGCGGTGGACTAGCGGGAGAAGGGAGACCCAGTACTTC.

This clonotype was counted at least ten times. V gene TRBV6-1 combines with J gene TRBJ2-7; 9 bases map to TRBD2. V trimming: 7 bases; J trimming: 3 bases; junction bases outside the gene matches: 16. The germline V gene encodes CDR1 MNHNS and CDR2 SASEGT. This CDR3 spans 17 amino acids. For the CDR3, the DNA is TGTGCCAGCACCAAGACTGGGGGAGCGGGAGGCAACTACGAGCAGTACTTC. Translated: CASTKTGGAGGNYEQYF.

This clonotype showed up many times. The chain is built from TRBV12-3 or TRBV12-4 and TRBJ2-4; 7 bases align to TRBD2. J was trimmed by 1 base and V by 6 bases; bases with no gene match: 9. The CDR3 is 16 residues long. The CDR3 loop is CASSPLADGAKNIQYF. The CDR3 nucleotides read TGTGCCAGCAGCCCTCTAGCGGATGGGGCCAAAAACATTCAGTACTTC.

The J gene is TRBJ2-3, the V gene TRBV20-1, with 9 bases aligning to TRBD2. Per the germline V gene, CDR1 is DFQATT and CDR2 is SNEGSKA (reference sequence). J was trimmed by 2 bases and V by 6 bases; bases with no gene match: 12. CDR3 length equals 16 residues. The CDR3 loop is CSALRGGGASTDTQYF. CDR3 bases: TGCAGTGCGCTTAGGGGCGGGGGGGCCTCCACAGATACGCAGTATTTT.

The J gene is TRBJ2-1, the V gene TRBV5-5; D uncertain. Germline V gene data show CDR1 as SGHKS and CDR2 as YYEKEE (reference sequence). Trimming removed 10 bases from V and 8 bases from J, with 16 bases in between. The CDR3 runs 12 residues. The CDR3 nucleotides read TGTGCCTCGGGTTTTGGGGTCGATGAGCAGTTCTTC. Translating it yields CASGFGVDEQFF.

The chain uses TRBV12-3 or TRBV12-4 and TRBJ2-7, with a weak D call TRBD2 (6 bases). Trimming took 3 bases from V and 6 from J, leaving 12 bases between them. The CDR3 contains 13 residues. CDR3 sequence: CASSFRVGSEQYF. The DNA for the CDR3 is TGTGCCAGCAGTTTCAGGGTCGGGAGCGAGCAGTACTTC.

At least ten counts were recorded for this clonotype. One end of the junction is discordant with germline, which a read error may explain. This sequence joins TRBV5-1 and TRBJ1-2; the match to TRBD1 covers 9 bases. Germline V gene data show CDR1 as SGHRS and CDR2 as YFSETQ. The CDR3 consists of 13 residues. CDR3 protein: CASSLGQGDGYTF. The CDR3 DNA is TGTGCCAGCAGCTTGGGACAGGGAGATGGCTACACCTTC.

This clonotype has just a few counts. The chain employs TRBV12-3 or TRBV12-4 and TRBJ1-1; no reliable D call. V lost 2 bases to trimming and J lost 11 bases, with 15 bases between them. The CDR3 has 13 amino acids. CDR3 DNA sequence: TGTGCCAGCAGTTTACTCTCGGGATTTGAGGCTTTCTTT. Encoded protein: CASSLLSGFEAFF.

This clonotype came up a few times. The chain recombines TRBV12-3 or TRBV12-4 with TRBJ2-2, with D perhaps matching TRBD2 (5 bases). V was cut by 7 bases and J by 1 base, with 10 bases left in between. CDR3 size: 14 residues. CDR3 sequence: CASNQGLNTGELFF. In DNA form, the CDR3 reads TGTGCCAGCAACCAAGGACTGAACACCGGGGAGCTGTTTTTT.

This sequence joins TRBV14 and TRBJ1-2; TRBD1 matches 8 bases. Germline assignment: CDR1 SGHDN and CDR2 FVKESK. The V gene end was trimmed by 5 bases and the J gene end by 3 bases; junction bases not matched to a gene: 2. The CDR3 has 13 residues. CDR3 nucleotide sequence: TGTGCCAGCAGCGAGGACAGGGACTATGGCTACACCTTC. As protein: CASSEDRDYGYTF.

The chain links TRBV20-1 to TRBJ2-3; the D gene is possibly TRBD1 (5 bases). V was cut by 3 bases and J by 4 bases, with 17 bases left in between. This CDR3 comprises 15 residues. Germline loops: CDR1 DFQATT, CDR2 SNEGSKA (reference sequence). The CDR3 DNA sequence: TGCAGTGCTAGTGGGCCAGGGTGGCTCCCAGATACGCAGTATTTT. Translation gives CSASGPGWLPDTQYF.